What follows are 18 T cell receptor beta chains derived from one specimen sequenced in a study of T cell responses to AZD1222 COVID-19 vaccine. The data were produced by immunoSEQ multiplex PCR, yet TCRdb's version contains in-frame clones alone and is incomplete. Of 95,000 or so clones in the sample, roughly 89% are singletons; the top ten hold around 2.8%. The sequenced sample was peripheral blood, obtained on day 0 of MenACWY control vaccination. The receptor source for this set is an adult in good health.

The rearrangement uses TRBV3-1 (or the pseudogene TRBV3-2) and TRBJ2-1; D is unclear. V lost 2 bases to trimming and J lost 0 bases, with 20 bases between them. This CDR3 has 19 residues. CDR1 is LGHDT and CDR2 is YNNKEL in the germline V gene (reference sequence). DNA of the CDR3: TGTGCCAGCAGCCAATTGGGATTGTCAAGGACCCACTCCTACAATGAGCAGTTCTTC. It specifies CASSQLGLSRTHSYNEQFF.

J is TRBJ1-6 and V is TRBV4-3; 8 bases map to TRBD1. This CDR3 comprises 13 residues. With V trimmed by 3 bases and J by 9 bases, 1 base remained unmatched. CDR1 is LGHNA and CDR2 is YSLEER in the germline V gene. In DNA, the CDR3 is TGCGCCAGCAGCCAGGACAGGGTTTCACCCCTCCACTTT. Translation: CASSQDRVSPLHF.

This clone came up a few times. The chain links TRBV7-9 to TRBJ1-2, with D possibly being TRBD1 (6 bases). The CDR3 extends over 15 amino acids. Trimming cost V 1 base and J 4 bases, with 13 bases left between them. Germline-derived CDR1 and CDR2 are SEHNR and FQNEAQ (reference sequence). CDR3 loop: CASSLGMGHGYGYTF. DNA for the CDR3: TGTGCCAGCAGCTTAGGAATGGGACACGGCTATGGCTACACCTTC.

The chain has TRBV5-5 and TRBJ1-3; D is ambiguous. V was shortened by 0 bases and J by 1 base, with 5 bases between the two germline ends. The CDR3 sequence is 14 residues long. Per germline, CDR1 SGHKS and CDR2 YYEKEE (reference sequence). As DNA, the CDR3 is TGTGCCAGCAGCTTGGCGGGATCTGGAAACACCATATATTTT. Translating it yields CASSLAGSGNTIYF.

The chain's CDR3 is CASSLARTSGGAFDSETQYF. CDR3 coding DNA: TGCGCCAGCAGCTTGGCCCGGACTAGCGGGGGGGCGTTTGATTCGGAGACCCAGTACTTC. The chain carries TRBV5-1 and TRBJ2-5; the match to TRBD2 covers 15 bases. J lost 5 bases, V lost 0 bases, and 14 bases had no gene match. The CDR3 runs 20 residues. Germline CDR1 reads SGHRS; CDR2 reads YFSETQ.

The chain joins TRBV27 to TRBJ1-2, with no clear D. Deletions cut 0 bases from V and 8 bases from J, with 13 bases between. Germline lookup yields CDR1 MNHEY and CDR2 SMNVEV (reference sequence). CDR3 length equals 14 residues. The CDR3 sequence is CASSLSGQVSGYTF. The CDR3 DNA reads as TGTGCCAGCAGTTTATCGGGTCAGGTCTCCGGCTACACCTTC.

A few counts support this clone. The rearrangement links TRBV5-1 to TRBJ1-5; weak D call: TRBD1 (5 bases). The germline CDR1 and CDR2 sequences are SGHRS and YFSETQ. This CDR3 spans 15 amino acids. The V gene lost 0 bases and the J gene lost 1 base, with 8 bases spanning the gap. CDR3 region: CASSLDSGSNQPQHF. Written as DNA, the CDR3 is TGCGCCAGCAGCTTGGACTCAGGGAGCAATCAGCCCCAGCATTTT. The full variable domain, with the rest looked up from reference TRBV5-1 and TRBJ1-5, is KAGVTQTPRYLIKTRGQQVTLSCSPISGHRSVSWYQQTPGQGLQFLFEYFSETQRNKGNFPGRFSGRQFSNSRSEMNVSTLELGDSALYLCASSLDSGSNQPQHFGDGTRLSIL.

J is TRBJ2-7 and V is TRBV5-1; 9 positions match TRBD2. The V gene end was trimmed by 0 bases and the J gene end by 3 bases; junction bases not matched to a gene: 1. Germline-derived CDR1 and CDR2 are SGHRS and YFSETQ. This CDR3 region has 14 residues. CDR3 nucleotides: TGCGCCAGCAGCTTGGAACTAGCGGGCTACGAGCAGTACTTC. Translating it yields CASSLELAGYEQYF.

This chain uses TRBV2 with TRBJ1-2, with a weak D call TRBD1 (6 bases). This CDR3 spans 13 amino acids. Deletions cut 4 bases from V and 4 bases from J, with 10 bases between. The V gene's germline CDR1 is SNHLY and CDR2 FYNNEI. The chain's CDR3 is CASSATGSYGYTF. The CDR3 region has the DNA TGTGCCAGCAGTGCCACAGGGAGCTATGGCTACACCTTC.

The chain uses TRBV28 and TRBJ1-6; no firm D call. Germline V gene sequence: CDR1 MDHEN, CDR2 SYDVKM. This CDR3 spans 14 amino acids. The V end was cut by 6 bases, the J end by 7 bases, with 13 bases between. CDR3: CASRAGTSNSPLHF. Here the CDR3 DNA reads TGTGCCAGCAGAGCCGGCACTTCCAATTCACCCCTCCACTTT. Variable domain in full (rest from reference TRBV28 and TRBJ1-6): DVKVTQSSRYLVKRTGEKVFLECVQDMDHENMFWYRQDPGLGLRLIYFSYDVKMKEKGDIPEGYSVSREKKERFSLILESASTNQTSMYLCASRAGTSNSPLHFGNGTRLTVT.

The chain couples TRBV6-5 to TRBJ1-2, with TRBD1 matching 7 bases. The ends lost 0 bases at V and 8 bases at J; junction bases unmatched: 6. The CDR3 spans 14 residues. Germline V CDR1 and CDR2: MNHEY, SVGAGI. CDR3 DNA: TGTGCCAGCAGTTACTCGGGAGGGGGCCAAGGCTACACCTTC. Protein: CASSYSGGGQGYTF.

CDR3 amino acids: CASSFKETQYF. The CDR3 bases are TGTGCCAGCAGCTTTAAAGAGACCCAGTACTTC. This chain uses TRBV6-2 or TRBV6-3 with TRBJ2-5; D gene ambiguous. Trimming pared 6 bases from V and 3 bases from J, leaving 5 bases between. The CDR3 is 11 amino acids. Germline values: CDR1 MNHEY, CDR2 SVGEGT.

The rearrangement links TRBV7-8 to TRBJ1-5; no clear D. Germline V gene lookup returns CDR1 SGHVS and CDR2 FQNEAQ. The CDR3 runs to 15 residues. With 1 base removed from V and 0 bases from J, the gap between germline ends came to 7 bases. The CDR3 coding sequence is TGTGCCAGCAGCTTAGAAAGGAATAGCAATCAGCCCCAGCATTTT. Encoded protein: CASSLERNSNQPQHF.

As DNA, the CDR3 is TGTGCCAGCAGCGTAGCGAGCGGGGGAGTCGCTGAGCAGTTCTTC. Translating gives CASSVASGGVAEQFF. The V and J genes are TRBV9 and TRBJ2-1, with 8 nucleotides matching TRBD2. CDR1 and CDR2 (germline): SGDLS, YYNGEE. Unmatched junction bases numbered 8, after V lost 0 bases and J lost 9 bases. There are 15 residues in the CDR3.

This chain connects TRBV6-6 to TRBJ1-6; 10 bases are shared with TRBD1. The germline CDR1 and CDR2 sequences are MNHNY and SVGAGI (reference sequence). The CDR3 has 16 amino acids. V was clipped by 2 bases and J by 7 bases; unmatched bases: 5. In nucleotides, the CDR3 is TGTGCCAGCAGTTACCCGGGACAGGGGCAAAATTCACCCCTCCACTTT. Protein sequence: CASSYPGQGQNSPLHF.

CDR3 amino acids: CASRRQGNSNQPQHF. The CDR3 DNA is TGTGCCAGCAGGAGACAGGGGAATAGCAATCAGCCCCAGCATTTT. The J gene is TRBJ1-5, the V gene TRBV7-2, with 8 bases that match TRBD1. The CDR3 length is 15 residues. The germline gives CDR1 SGHTA, CDR2 FQGNSA. J was trimmed by 0 bases and V by 6 bases; bases with no gene match: 4.

The V call is TRBV4-1, the J call TRBJ2-1; D is uncertain. V was cut by 0 bases and J by 4 bases, with 13 bases left in between. Germline lookup yields CDR1 MGHRA and CDR2 YSYEKL. The CDR3 length is 16 residues. In DNA form, the CDR3 reads TGCGCCAGCAGCCAAGAAGTCGGCTTAGGTTACAATGAGCAGTTCTTC. It codes for CASSQEVGLGYNEQFF.

As DNA, the CDR3 is TGTGCCAGCAGCGGGCGAACTGAAGCTTTCTTT. It translates to CASSGRTEAFF. The chain joins TRBV28 to TRBJ1-1, with D hard to call. The germline V gene has CDR1 MDHEN and CDR2 SYDVKM. CDR3 size: 11 residues. V was pared by 6 bases and J by 5 bases, with 7 bases between.